This T cell receptor (beta chain) comes out of a study of blood T cell repertoires in COVID-19. At the level of the study: The United States, Italy and Spain were the sources of the acute and convalescent COVID-19 samples. The analysed material was cDNA or gDNA that came from T cells, B-cell-depleted T cells, or PBMCs.

In the case of this clone: Other DNA sequences in this sample translate to the same CDR3.

Germline V gene data show CDR1 as SGHRS and CDR2 as YFSETQ. J was trimmed by 4 bases and V by 0 bases; bases with no gene match: 2. The CDR3 loop spans 14 amino acids. Authors' analysis steps: Amplification from reference gene primers served as the basis for estimated nucleated cell counts. Using immunoSEQ multiplex PCR, the repertoire was profiled, and TCRdb retains in-frame clones only, with some absent. The D gene and trimming were derived from the DNA, and the V and J assignments and clone size from that table. The sample contains some 66,000 clones, around 93% of which appear only once. This TCR came from a human donor in a cohort sampled during active COVID-19. V usage is TRBV5-1 and J usage is TRBJ2-7, with 9 bases aligning to TRBD1. Sequences were obtained from peripheral blood. This chain's CDR3 is CASSLAGQGYEQYF. The CDR3 coding sequence is TGCGCCAGCAGCTTGGCGGGACAGGGTTACGAGCAGTACTTC.